This passage covers 32 T cell receptor beta chains from one sample sequenced in a study of T-cell reconstitution after alpha-beta-depleted transplantation in children. It was with unique molecular identifiers that the TCRbeta library was prepared. In TCRdb, the PCR reads were re-called with MiXCR into one record per CDR3 protein. Of about 980,000 distinct CDR3 sequences listed, roughly 31% are singletons. This sample comprised PBMCs, mostly from graft donor cells, obtained 360 days after TCRalphabeta/CD19-depleted stem cell transplant. The receptors originated from a boy less than two years old who had a stem cell transplant for SCID, so the T cells may come from the graft donor.

This clonotype was seen only once. One junction end disagrees with the germline gene, perhaps due to a read error. The chain uses TRBV11-2 and TRBJ2-1; no clear D. Germline V gives CDR1 SGHAT, CDR2 FQNNGV. The CDR3 is 13 amino acids. CDR3 in amino acids: CASSLVRYTEQFF. The CDR3 DNA reads as TGTGCCAGCAGCTTAGTTCGGTACACTGAGCAGTTCTTC.

This clonotype has a handful of counts. The chain recombines TRBV20-1 with TRBJ2-7, with D perhaps matching TRBD1 (7 bases). Deletions cut 6 bases from V and 11 bases from J, with 32 bases between. This CDR3 is built from 16 residues. Germline loops: CDR1 DFQATT, CDR2 SNEGSKA (reference sequence). The CDR3 DNA follows: TGCAGTGCAGGGGGGTTGAGGGGGCTGTTACCCCAGAGAAAGTACTTC. Its protein is CSAGGLRGLLPQRKYF.

The chain links TRBV2 to TRBJ1-1; D remains ambiguous. The CDR3 is made up of 13 amino acids. Per germline, CDR1 SNHLY and CDR2 FYNNEI. Deletions cut 7 bases from V and 1 base from J, with 10 bases between. CDR3 sequence: CASIIDKNTEAFF. The DNA of the CDR3 is TGTGCCAGCATTATAGACAAGAACACTGAAGCTTTCTTT.

This chain joins TRBV4-1 and TRBJ1-1; 9 nucleotides line up with TRBD1. The CDR3 has 16 residues. Germline loops: CDR1 MGHRA, CDR2 YSYEKL. With V trimmed by 4 bases and J by 0 bases, 6 bases remained unmatched. CDR3 loop: CASSPFRTGVNTEAFF. In DNA, the CDR3 is TGCGCCAGCAGCCCCTTTCGGACAGGGGTGAACACTGAAGCTTTCTTT.

The chain is built from TRBV11-2 and TRBJ1-4, with a possible D match to TRBD1 (5 bases). V lost 1 base to trimming and J lost 8 bases, with 17 bases between them. The germline V gene has CDR1 SGHAT and CDR2 FQNNGV. The CDR3 runs 16 residues. CDR3 sequence (DNA): TGTGCCAGCAGCTTAGTCGAGGGGCGGATCGGGGAAAAACTGTTTTTT. Residues: CASSLVEGRIGEKLFF.

The V and J genes are TRBV5-1 and TRBJ1-1; D gene uncertain. There are 14 residues in the CDR3. V dropped 5 bases and J dropped 3 bases, with 14 bases sitting between them. Looked up from germline, CDR1 is SGHRS and CDR2 is YFSETQ. CDR3 in DNA: TGCGCCAGCAGGTACAGCAGGTCGGACACTGAAGCTTTCTTT. Its protein is CASRYSRSDTEAFF.

V gene TRBV20-1 combines with J gene TRBJ1-6; 7 bases are shared with TRBD1. Germline CDR1 and CDR2: DFQATT and SNEGSKA (reference sequence). The J segment lost 4 bases and the V segment lost 3 bases, leaving 9 bases of the junction unmatched. The CDR3 is made up of 16 amino acids. In nucleotides, the CDR3 is TGCAGTGCTAGCCTACAGGGGCGTCCTTATAATTCACCCCTCCACTTT. It yields the protein CSASLQGRPYNSPLHF.

This sequence joins TRBV4-1 and TRBJ2-1, with 8 positions matching TRBD2. The V gene end was trimmed by 1 base and the J gene end by 4 bases; junction bases not matched to a gene: 12. CDR3 size: 18 residues. The V gene's germline CDR1 is MGHRA and CDR2 YSYEKL. Here the CDR3 DNA reads TGCGCCAGCAGCCAAGCAGCCCGTGTGGCGGGGGGTTACAATGAGCAGTTCTTC. Encoded protein: CASSQAARVAGGYNEQFF.

This clonotype was counted a single time. The chain employs TRBV6-1 and TRBJ1-5; maybe TRBD1 (6 bases). The V gene's germline CDR1 is MNHNS and CDR2 SASEGT. Trimming cost V 7 bases and J 3 bases, with 22 bases left between them. The CDR3 runs to 17 residues. As DNA, the CDR3 is TGTGCCAGCACCAAGAGACCCCGACAGGCCGTCAATCAGCCCCAGCATTTT. Translation: CASTKRPRQAVNQPQHF.

This chain connects TRBV7-2 to TRBJ2-1, with 10 bases matching TRBD1. The junction had 12 bases not matched to a gene; V was cut back by 7 bases and J by 9 bases. This CDR3 has 15 residues. The germline gives CDR1 SGHTA, CDR2 FQGNSA. CDR3 in amino acids: CASNSRDRGMGEQFF. The DNA of the CDR3 is TGTGCCAGCAACTCCCGGGACAGGGGAATGGGTGAGCAGTTCTTC.

The chain combines TRBV10-3 with TRBJ2-4, with TRBD2 matching 7 bases. Unmatched junction bases numbered 5, after V lost 0 bases and J lost 3 bases. The CDR3 is 16 amino acids. Germline values: CDR1 ENHRY, CDR2 SYGVKD. The CDR3 bases are TGTGCCATCAGTGAGTCGGGAGGGGTAAACAAAAACATTCAGTACTTC. Residues: CAISESGGVNKNIQYF.

The rearrangement joins TRBV6-1 to TRBJ1-5, with 11 bases identical to TRBD1. Trimming at V came to 4 bases and at J to 7 bases, leaving 6 bases not matched to a gene. This CDR3 has 15 amino acids. In germline, CDR1 is MNHNS, CDR2 SASEGT. The CDR3 loop reads CASSVLRTGGQPQHF. The DNA of the CDR3 is TGTGCCAGCAGTGTCCTCAGGACAGGGGGCCAGCCCCAGCATTTT.

This clonotype was detected only a few times. V gene TRBV19 combines with J gene TRBJ1-5; no reliable D call. Germline lookup yields CDR1 LNHDA and CDR2 SQIVND (reference sequence). The CDR3 extends over 14 amino acids. V shed 5 bases and J shed 10 bases, with 18 bases lying between them. DNA of the CDR3: TGTGCCAGTAGTCCCAGGACGGGCATCACTCCCCAGCATTTT. Translated, it gives CASSPRTGITPQHF.

The chain has TRBV7-9 and TRBJ1-1, with D unclear. Trimming pared 1 base from V and 7 bases from J, leaving 16 bases between. Germline V gives CDR1 SEHNR, CDR2 FQNEAQ (reference sequence). The CDR3 is 15 residues long. This CDR3 is CASSLGPVGADEAFF. The DNA for the CDR3 is TGTGCCAGCAGCTTAGGCCCGGTGGGTGCCGATGAAGCTTTCTTT.

The chain employs TRBV12-3 or TRBV12-4 and TRBJ2-7; D may be TRBD2 (6 bases). The V gene lost 4 bases and the J gene lost 5 bases, with 18 bases spanning the gap. This CDR3 has 15 amino acids. DNA for the CDR3: TGTGCCAGCAGTTATCGCGGAGGGTCGAAGGACGAGCAGTACTTC. Translation gives CASSYRGGSKDEQYF.

The rearrangement uses TRBV7-2 and TRBJ2-5; possible D gene TRBD1, 6 bases. The V end was cut by 1 base, the J end by 5 bases, with 14 bases between. Germline CDR1 SGHTA, CDR2 FQGNSA. The CDR3 length is 15 residues. CDR3 nucleotides: TGTGCCAGCAGCTTAGAAGCGACAGGCGGGGAGACCCAGTACTTC. Protein: CASSLEATGGETQYF.

This clonotype was observed a handful of times. The rearrangement links TRBV6-1 to TRBJ2-7; possible D gene TRBD2, 5 bases. Per the germline V gene, CDR1 is MNHNS and CDR2 is SASEGT. Trimming left V 7 bases short and J 2 bases short, with 18 bases between. The CDR3 extends over 15 amino acids. The CDR3 protein is CASNPTGEVAYEQYF. The CDR3 DNA follows: TGTGCCAGCAACCCAACCGGGGAAGTCGCCTACGAGCAGTACTTC.

The gene calls are TRBV7-2 and TRBJ2-7; TRBD1 is a possible D gene (6 bases). CDR1 and CDR2 (germline): SGHTA, FQGNSA. This CDR3 is 14 amino acids long. Trimming pared 3 bases from V and 4 bases from J, leaving 13 bases between. CDR3 sequence: CASSLDSRSYEQYF. In DNA, the CDR3 is TGTGCCAGCAGCTTGGACAGTCGTAGTTACGAGCAGTACTTC.

V is TRBV24-1 and J is TRBJ1-1; D gene unclear. In germline, CDR1 is KGHDR, CDR2 SFDVKD. The CDR3 runs to 16 residues. Trimming removed 4 bases at V and 0 bases at J, with 14 bases between. The CDR3 here is CATSDPQLEVNTEAFF. In DNA form, the CDR3 reads TGTGCCACCAGTGACCCGCAGCTTGAAGTGAACACTGAAGCTTTCTTT.

The V call is TRBV4-2, the J call TRBJ2-5, with TRBD1 as a possible D gene (5 bases). Trimming took 2 bases from V and 7 from J, leaving 17 bases between them. The germline CDR1 and CDR2 sequences are LGHNA and YNFKEQ. This CDR3 is built from 15 residues. CDR3 nucleotides: TGTGCCAGCAGCCAAAGTCGAGTGGGGCTCGGGACCCAGTACTTC. Translation gives CASSQSRVGLGTQYF.

V usage is TRBV2 and J usage is TRBJ2-4; no clear D gene. This CDR3 is built from 15 residues. The ends were cut back, 6 bases at V and 2 bases at J, with 14 bases in the middle. Germline V gene sequence: CDR1 SNHLY, CDR2 FYNNEI. The CDR3 here is CASSGIDRTKNIQYF. The CDR3 region has the DNA TGTGCCAGCAGCGGAATCGACCGAACCAAAAACATTCAGTACTTC.

This clonotype occurred a few times. This sequence joins TRBV6-2 or TRBV6-3 and TRBJ2-2; maybe TRBD1 (6 bases). The germline V gene has CDR1 MNHEY and CDR2 SVGEGT. CDR3 length equals 17 residues. V lost 6 bases and J lost 1, with 18 bases in between. The CDR3 DNA is TGTGCCAGCAGCCCTTGGGACACCCAAAGGAACACCGGGGAGCTGTTTTTT. This gives the protein CASSPWDTQRNTGELFF.

This clonotype was recorded once. V gene TRBV2 combines with J gene TRBJ2-7, with D perhaps matching TRBD1 (6 bases). V dropped 1 base and J dropped 6 bases, with 16 bases sitting between them. The CDR3 is 15 amino acids. Germline V lookup: CDR1 SNHLY, CDR2 FYNNEI. CDR3 bases: TGTGCCAGCAGTGAAGAGGGGCAGGGACAACGCGAGCAGTACTTC. The encoded protein is CASSEEGQGQREQYF. Full variable domain (outside the CDR3, taken from reference TRBV2 and TRBJ2-7): EPEVTQTPSHQVTQMGQEVILRCVPISNHLYFYWYRQILGQKVEFLVSFYNNEISEKSEIFDDQFSVERPDGSNFTLKIRSTKLEDSAMYFCASSEEGQGQREQYFGPGTRLTVT.

This clonotype was counted only a few times. J is TRBJ1-2 and V is TRBV5-1; D might be TRBD1 (5 bases). V shed 2 bases and J shed 8 bases, with 13 bases lying between them. Germline V gives CDR1 SGHRS, CDR2 YFSETQ. The CDR3 loop spans 13 amino acids. CDR3 DNA: TGCGCCAGCAGCTTTGCTCAGGGAAAGGGCTACACCTTC. Translated, it gives CASSFAQGKGYTF.

The rearrangement links TRBV7-6 to TRBJ2-2, with a tentative D call TRBD1 (6 bases). The germline V and J ends were trimmed by 1 base and 4 bases, with 16 bases remaining between them. The germline CDR1 and CDR2 sequences are SGHVS and FNYEAQ. The CDR3 has 17 residues. The CDR3: CASSLVGLRRGTGELFF. CDR3 sequence (DNA): TGTGCCAGCAGCTTAGTTGGCCTACGCAGGGGCACCGGGGAGCTGTTTTTT.

The V gene is TRBV7-2, the J gene TRBJ2-7; possible D gene TRBD2, 5 bases. With 1 base removed from V and 3 bases from J, the gap between germline ends came to 13 bases. Germline V gene data show CDR1 as SGHTA and CDR2 as FQGNSA. The CDR3 has 15 residues. The CDR3 is CASSLGTSPFYEQYF. In DNA form, the CDR3 reads TGTGCCAGCAGCTTAGGCACTAGTCCCTTCTACGAGCAGTACTTC. The full variable domain, rest sourced from reference TRBV7-2 and TRBJ2-7, is GAGVSQSPSNKVTEKGKDVELRCDPISGHTALYWYRQSLGQGLEFLIYFQGNSAPDKSGLPSDRFSAERTGGSVSTLTIQRTQQEDSAVYLCASSLGTSPFYEQYFGPGTRLTVT.

The rearrangement uses TRBV11-3 and TRBJ1-2; the D is unclear. Germline assignment: CDR1 SGHNT and CDR2 YENEEA. CDR3 size: 11 residues. V lost 1 base and J 8 bases, leaving 5 bases between the germline ends. The CDR3 loop is CASSLVKGYTF. CDR3 coding DNA: TGTGCCAGCAGCTTAGTGAAGGGCTACACCTTC.

The V gene is TRBV7-6, the J gene TRBJ2-3; TRBD2 might be the D (5 bases). CDR1 and CDR2 from the germline V gene are SGHVS and FNYEAQ. V shed 6 bases and J shed 3 bases, with 19 bases lying between them. CDR3 size: 16 residues. CDR3 sequence: CASRPLAGPATDTQYF. The CDR3 coding sequence is TGTGCCAGCAGGCCTTTGGCGGGCCCTGCTACAGATACGCAGTATTTT.

The gene calls are TRBV29-1 and TRBJ2-3, with D perhaps TRBD1 or TRBD2 (6 bases each). V lost 7 bases to trimming and J lost 1 base, with 18 bases between them. This CDR3 is built from 15 residues. Germline CDR1 SQVTM, CDR2 ANQGSEA. The chain's CDR3 is CSAPRGPRRTDTQYF. DNA of the CDR3: TGCAGCGCCCCTCGGGGGCCCCGTCGCACAGATACGCAGTATTTT.

A single count supports this clonotype. The chain joins TRBV15 to TRBJ2-1; 7 bases fit TRBD2. Unmatched junction bases numbered 9, after V lost 2 bases and J lost 2 bases. Germline loops: CDR1 LNHNV, CDR2 YYDKDF (reference sequence). CDR3 size: 17 residues. The CDR3 DNA is TGTGCCACCAGCAGAACTACAGCTGGGGGGGCCTACAATGAGCAGTTCTTC. This codes for CATSRTTAGGAYNEQFF.

This clonotype was recorded a few times. The rearrangement joins TRBV10-3 to TRBJ2-2; D tentatively reads TRBD1 or TRBD2 (5 bases each). Germline V gene lookup returns CDR1 ENHRY and CDR2 SYGVKD. V gave up 6 bases and J gave up 0 bases, with 20 bases separating them. The CDR3 runs to 18 residues. The CDR3 bases are TGTGCCATCAGCGGGACGGGCCCCCGGTACGCGAACACCGGGGAGCTGTTTTTT. Its translation: CAISGTGPRYANTGELFF.

The CDR3 sequence: CASSSTREHFQGDTQYF. As DNA, the CDR3 is TGTGCCAGCAGCTCGACGAGGGAGCACTTTCAGGGAGATACGCAGTATTTT. This rearrangement joins TRBV7-9 to TRBJ2-3, with D perhaps given as TRBD1 or TRBD2 (5 bases each). Germline CDR1 is SEHNR and CDR2 is FQNEAQ (reference sequence). This CDR3 has 17 residues. V gave up 4 bases and J gave up 5 bases, with 22 bases separating them. Combining the CDR3 with reference TRBV7-9 and TRBJ2-3 gives the whole variable domain DTGVSQNPRHKITKRGQNVTFRCDPISEHNRLYWYRQTLGQGPEFLTYFQNEAQLEKSRLLSDRFSAERPKGSFSTLEIQRTEQGDSAMYLCASSSTREHFQGDTQYFGPGTRLTVL.